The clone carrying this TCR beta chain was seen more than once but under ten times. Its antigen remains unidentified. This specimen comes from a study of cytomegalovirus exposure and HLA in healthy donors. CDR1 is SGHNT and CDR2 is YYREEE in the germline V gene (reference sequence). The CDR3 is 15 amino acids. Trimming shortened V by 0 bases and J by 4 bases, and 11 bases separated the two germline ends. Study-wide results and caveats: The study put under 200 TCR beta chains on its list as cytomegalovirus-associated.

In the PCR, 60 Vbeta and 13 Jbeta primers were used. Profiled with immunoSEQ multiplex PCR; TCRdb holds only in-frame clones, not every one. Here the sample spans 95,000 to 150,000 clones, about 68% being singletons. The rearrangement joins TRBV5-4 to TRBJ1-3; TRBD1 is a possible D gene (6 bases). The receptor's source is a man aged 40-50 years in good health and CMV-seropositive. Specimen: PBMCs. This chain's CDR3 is CASSLEQGRGNTIYF. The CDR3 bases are TGTGCCAGCAGCTTGGAACAGGGCCGAGGAAACACCATATATTTT.